The 22 T cell receptor beta chains reported below all come from one sample, sequenced in a study of blood T cell repertoires in COVID-19. TCRdb keeps only in-frame clones here, not all; method: immunoSEQ multiplex PCR. The data show approximately 99,000 clones, roughly 89% seen once. Sequenced: peripheral blood. The origin of the receptors is a man between 70 and 80 years old with active or convalescent COVID-19.

This clone was recorded once. This sequence joins TRBV30 and TRBJ2-7, with 8 bases fitting TRBD1. This CDR3 is 14 amino acids long. Germline V CDR1 and CDR2: GTSNPN, SVGIG (reference sequence). The J segment lost 0 bases and the V segment lost 0 bases, leaving 1 base of the junction unmatched. CDR3 DNA sequence: TGTGCCTGGAGTGTTGGGACAGGCTCCTACGAGCAGTACTTC. Translated, it gives CAWSVGTGSYEQYF.

This rearrangement joins TRBV7-2 to TRBJ2-1; 8 positions agree with TRBD2. The CDR3 has 14 amino acids. Trimming removed 4 bases from V and 7 bases from J; junction bases left unmatched: 6. Germline CDR1 and CDR2: SGHTA and FQGNSA. The CDR3 is CASSSGGIKNEQFF. The CDR3 DNA follows: TGTGCCAGCAGCTCGGGGGGGATAAAAAATGAGCAGTTCTTC.

The V gene is TRBV20-1, the J gene TRBJ2-3; D uncertain. CDR3 length: 11 amino acids. V dropped 3 bases and J dropped 6 bases, with 7 bases sitting between them. Germline CDR1 and CDR2: DFQATT and SNEGSKA (reference sequence). CDR3 protein: CSARGPDTQYF. The CDR3 DNA reads TGCAGTGCTAGGGGCCCGGATACGCAGTATTTT.

CDR3 DNA: TGTGCCAGCAGCGGGGGGACAGGGCGAACTGAAGCTTTCTTT. Its protein is CASSGGTGRTEAFF. The V and J genes are TRBV9 and TRBJ1-1; 9 nucleotides agree with TRBD1. The germline V gene has CDR1 SGDLS and CDR2 YYNGEE. With 3 bases clipped from V and 5 bases from J, the junction kept 5 bases outside the gene matches. The CDR3 consists of 14 residues. Using reference TRBV9 and TRBJ1-1 for the parts outside the CDR3, the full variable domain is DSGVTQTPKHLITATGQRVTLRCSPRSGDLSVYWYQQSLDQGLQFLIQYYNGEERAKGNILERFSAQQFPDLHSELNLSSLELGDSALYFCASSGGTGRTEAFFGQGTRLTVV.

This chain joins TRBV28 and TRBJ1-2; D is ambiguous. The CDR3 contains 13 residues. CDR1 is MDHEN and CDR2 is SYDVKM in the germline V gene. V dropped 2 bases and J dropped 4 bases, with 8 bases sitting between them. The CDR3 reads CASSLNSGYGYTF. The CDR3 nucleotides are TGTGCCAGCAGTTTAAATTCGGGCTATGGCTACACCTTC.

CDR3 residues: CASSLTGTYNEQFF. Written as DNA, the CDR3 is TGTGCCAGCAGCTTAACGGGAACCTACAATGAGCAGTTCTTC. The V call is TRBV7-2, the J call TRBJ2-1; maybe TRBD2 (5 bases). V was clipped by 2 bases and J by 2 bases, with 7 bases between them. Germline V gives CDR1 SGHTA, CDR2 FQGNSA. The CDR3 consists of 14 residues. Drawing the rest from reference TRBV7-2 and TRBJ2-1, the complete variable domain is GAGVSQSPSNKVTEKGKDVELRCDPISGHTALYWYRQSLGQGLEFLIYFQGNSAPDKSGLPSDRFSAERTGGSVSTLTIQRTQQEDSAVYLCASSLTGTYNEQFFGPGTRLTVL.

The chain employs TRBV7-2 and TRBJ2-7; 9 bases line up with TRBD2. The V and J ends lost 1 base and 0 bases, in that order; junction bases with no gene match: 7. The V gene's germline CDR1 is SGHTA and CDR2 FQGNSA. The CDR3 is 17 amino acids. The DNA for the CDR3 is TGTGCCAGCAGCTTAGATAGCGGGGGCCACCCCTCCTACGAGCAGTACTTC. Its protein product is CASSLDSGGHPSYEQYF.

The chain links TRBV27 to TRBJ1-1, with TRBD1 matching over 12 bases. Trimming at V came to 5 bases and at J to 2 bases, leaving 3 bases not matched to a gene. This CDR3 is 15 amino acids long. CDR1 is MNHEY and CDR2 is SMNVEV in the germline V gene (reference sequence). Here the CDR3 DNA reads TGTGCCAGCAGTGCCGGGACAGGGGGCAACACTGAAGCTTTCTTT. Residues: CASSAGTGGNTEAFF.

This clone was counted between two and nine times. The chain employs TRBV5-1 and TRBJ1-3, with 9 bases aligning to TRBD1. Germline V lookup: CDR1 SGHRS, CDR2 YFSETQ. The junction had 7 bases not matched to a gene; V was cut back by 4 bases and J by 2 bases. The CDR3 is made up of 16 amino acids. Here the CDR3 reads CASSGPGQGTGNTIYF. The CDR3 nucleotides are TGCGCCAGCAGCGGACCGGGACAGGGAACTGGAAACACCATATATTTT. Using reference TRBV5-1 and TRBJ1-3 for the parts outside the CDR3, the full variable domain is KAGVTQTPRYLIKTRGQQVTLSCSPISGHRSVSWYQQTPGQGLQFLFEYFSETQRNKGNFPGRFSGRQFSNSRSEMNVSTLELGDSALYLCASSGPGQGTGNTIYFGEGSWLTVV.

The CDR3 coding sequence is TGTGCCAGCAGCCCGCGGGGTGAGCAGTTCTTC. This translates into CASSPRGEQFF. The chain links TRBV6-6 to TRBJ2-1, with TRBD2 as a possible D gene (6 bases). The V end lost 6 bases, the J end lost 9 bases, and 9 bases lay between the germline ends. CDR1 and CDR2 from the germline V gene are MNHNY and SVGAGI (reference sequence). The CDR3 extends over 11 amino acids.

V usage is TRBV6-1 and J usage is TRBJ1-1, with a possible D match to TRBD1 (6 bases). With 1 base removed from V and 0 bases from J, the gap between germline ends came to 12 bases. In germline, CDR1 is MNHNS, CDR2 SASEGT. This CDR3 has 16 residues. The CDR3 coding sequence is TGTGCCAGCAGTGAAGGGTACTGGGGGCTGAACACTGAAGCTTTCTTT. Its translation is CASSEGYWGLNTEAFF.

V gene TRBV19 combines with J gene TRBJ1-5; no definite D call. Trimming took 5 bases from V and 5 from J, leaving 16 bases between them. Germline V gene data show CDR1 as LNHDA and CDR2 as SQIVND (reference sequence). The CDR3 covers 15 residues. CDR3 DNA sequence: TGTGCCAGTAGTGACGGGTCAAGCCCCGATCAGCCCCAGCATTTT. Its protein is CASSDGSSPDQPQHF.

The chain is built from TRBV28 and TRBJ2-7, with 11 nucleotides matching TRBD2. The germline gives CDR1 MDHEN, CDR2 SYDVKM. Trimming cost V 7 bases and J 2 bases; bases outside gene matches: 7. The CDR3 is 15 residues long. As DNA, the CDR3 is TGTGCCAGCACTTTCGGGACTAGCGGAACCTACGAGCAGTACTTC. Its translation: CASTFGTSGTYEQYF.

V is TRBV19 and J is TRBJ2-3, with D hard to call. Looked up from germline, CDR1 is LNHDA and CDR2 is SQIVND (reference sequence). This CDR3 is built from 15 residues. Trimming removed 3 bases at V and 0 bases at J, with 10 bases between. The CDR3: CASSMQASSTDTQYF. CDR3 nucleotides: TGTGCCAGTAGTATGCAGGCCTCTAGCACAGATACGCAGTATTTT.

The rearrangement joins TRBV5-8 to TRBJ2-5; D unresolved. The germline V gene encodes CDR1 SGHTS and CDR2 YDEGEE. The V and J ends lost 1 base and 4 bases respectively, with 5 bases between them. The CDR3 has 12 residues. CDR3: CASSLMRETQYF. In DNA form, the CDR3 reads TGTGCCAGCAGCTTGATGCGAGAGACCCAGTACTTC.

The V and J genes are TRBV2 and TRBJ1-4, with 10 bases lining up with TRBD1. Unmatched junction bases numbered 3, after V lost 4 bases and J lost 7 bases. This CDR3 contains 14 residues. CDR1 and CDR2 (germline): SNHLY, FYNNEI. The CDR3 region is CASSVGTGVEKLFF. The CDR3 region has the DNA TGTGCCAGCAGTGTAGGGACAGGGGTTGAAAAACTGTTTTTT.

This clone was recorded once. The CDR3 region is CASNLPGGTDTQYF. CDR3 bases: TGTGCCAGCAACCTACCCGGGGGCACAGATACGCAGTATTTT. The V and J genes are TRBV28 and TRBJ2-3, with a possible D match to TRBD2 (5 bases). The V and J ends lost 7 bases and 1 base respectively, with 12 bases between them. The CDR3 is 14 amino acids. Germline CDR1 and CDR2: MDHEN and SYDVKM. Combining the CDR3 with reference TRBV28 and TRBJ2-3 gives the whole variable domain DVKVTQSSRYLVKRTGEKVFLECVQDMDHENMFWYRQDPGLGLRLIYFSYDVKMKEKGDIPEGYSVSREKKERFSLILESASTNQTSMYLCASNLPGGTDTQYFGPGTRLTVL.

The chain combines TRBV6-2 or TRBV6-3 with TRBJ1-5; D remains unclear. Trimming removed 5 bases at V and 2 bases at J, with 16 bases between. CDR3 size: 16 residues. Looked up from germline, CDR1 is MNHEY and CDR2 is SVGEGT. CDR3 amino acids: CASSESESLGNQPQHF. Written as DNA, the CDR3 is TGTGCCAGCAGTGAGTCCGAGAGTCTTGGCAATCAGCCCCAGCATTTT.

The J gene is TRBJ2-1, the V gene TRBV18; 9 positions agree with TRBD2. CDR3 size: 14 residues. Germline lookup yields CDR1 KGHSH and CDR2 LQKENI. Trimming cost V 4 bases and J 3 bases; bases outside gene matches: 1. CDR3 coding DNA: TGTGCCAGCTCACTAGCGGGAGTCTACAATGAGCAGTTCTTC. It codes for CASSLAGVYNEQFF.

The rearrangement joins TRBV5-1 to TRBJ2-3; 7 bases are a match to TRBD2. The CDR3 sequence is 16 residues long. Germline lookup yields CDR1 SGHRS and CDR2 YFSETQ. V shed 0 bases, J shed 3 bases, and the junction held 7 bases outside the gene matches. CDR3 bases: TGCGCCAGCAGCTTGGCCGGTGGCGGGGGTACAGATACGCAGTATTTT. Its translation: CASSLAGGGGTDTQYF.

The chain couples TRBV7-2 to TRBJ1-2; TRBD1 matches 9 bases. The CDR3 length is 16 residues. After removal of 5 bases from V and 3 bases from J, the junction contained 10 bases not matched to a gene. Germline V gene data show CDR1 as SGHTA and CDR2 as FQGNSA. In DNA form, the CDR3 reads TGTGCCAGCAGCGAAACAGGGGGCGCATCCTACTATGGCTACACCTTC. Protein: CASSETGGASYYGYTF.

As to this clone: Germline is not matched at one junction end, which may reflect a read error. V and J are TRBV19 and TRBJ1-2, with unresolved D. CDR1 is LNHDA, CDR2 SQIVND, per germline (reference sequence). There are 12 residues in the CDR3. CDR3 region: CASSIASYGYTF. CDR3 bases: TGTGCCAGTAGCATAGCCAGCTATGGCTACACCTTC.